These 27 T cell receptor beta chains came from one sample sequenced in a study of glioma-infiltrating T cells. TCR alpha and beta CDR3 regions were amplified from RNA using iRepertoire nested multiplex PCR. TCRdb re-called the multiplex PCR reads through MiXCR, storing one row per CDR3 protein. The top ten clones hold about 40% of a sample with around 100,000 distinct CDR3 sequences, around 30% of them seen once. Sample: glioma tissue, nonneoplastic brain tissue, or PBMCs (not recorded which). The origin of the receptors is a human donor with low-grade glioma or glioblastoma, undergoing nonglioma brain surgery, or in good health (not recorded which).

This clonotype was seen ten or more times. The rearrangement joins TRBV6-1 to TRBJ1-6; a weak D match, TRBD1 (5 bases). Germline lookup yields CDR1 MNHNS and CDR2 SASEGT. Trimming removed 2 bases at V and 7 bases at J, with 9 bases between. The CDR3 runs to 14 residues. The CDR3 nucleotides are TGTGCCAGCAGTGAATGGGACCTAAATTCACCCCTCCACTTT. Protein: CASSEWDLNSPLHF.

In the case of this clonotype: Germline is not matched at one junction end, which may reflect a read error. The V gene is TRBV4-2, the J gene TRBJ2-5; 7 bases agree with TRBD2. The CDR3 covers 15 residues. Germline V CDR1 and CDR2: LGHNA, YNFKEQ. Here the CDR3 reads CANSQDLAERQTQYF. CDR3 bases: TGTGCCAACAGCCAAGACCTAGCGGAGAGGCAGACCCAGTACTTC.

This clonotype has at least ten counts. The chain recombines TRBV12-3 or TRBV12-4 with TRBJ1-1, with D perhaps matching TRBD1 (5 bases). The V gene lost 3 bases and the J gene lost 2 bases, with 10 bases spanning the gap. This CDR3 spans 14 amino acids. As DNA, the CDR3 is TGTGCCAGCAGTTTGCGGGACGGTAACACTGAAGCTTTCTTT. Residues: CASSLRDGNTEAFF.

This clonotype was picked up many times. The V call is TRBV12-5, the J call TRBJ1-5; no reliable D call. The CDR3 covers 14 residues. Trimming stripped 3 bases from V and 6 bases from J, with 12 bases between. CDR1 and CDR2 (germline): LGHNT, FRNRAP. As DNA, the CDR3 is TGTGCTAGTGGTTTAGACCCCAGTATTCAGCCCCAGCATTTT. The encoded protein is CASGLDPSIQPQHF.

This chain joins TRBV9 and TRBJ2-3; D possibly corresponds to TRBD2 (7 bases). This CDR3 has 15 amino acids. Trimming took off 0 bases at V and 4 bases at J, with 12 bases between the two ends. Germline values: CDR1 SGDLS, CDR2 YYNGEE. The CDR3: CASSVDWGGADTQYF. The CDR3 region has the DNA TGTGCCAGCAGCGTAGATTGGGGGGGCGCAGATACGCAGTATTTT. Based on the CDR3 plus reference TRBV9 and TRBJ2-3, the full variable domain is DSGVTQTPKHLITATGQRVTLRCSPRSGDLSVYWYQQSLDQGLQFLIQYYNGEERAKGNILERFSAQQFPDLHSELNLSSLELGDSALYFCASSVDWGGADTQYFGPGTRLTVL.

To note about this clonotype: A read error may explain this, as a much larger clone is one base away. This CDR3 is missing its conserved last phenylalanine or tryptophan, likely due to a read error. The J gene is TRBJ2-5, the V gene TRBV27; unclear D gene. This CDR3 comprises 13 residues. The V gene lost 6 bases and the J gene lost 4 bases, with 12 bases spanning the gap. CDR1 and CDR2 from the germline V gene are MNHEY and SMNVEV (reference sequence). CDR3: CASSRTRLETQYL. The DNA of the CDR3 is TGTGCCAGCAGCCGAACGCGTCTAGAGACCCAGTACCTC.

V gene TRBV29-1 combines with J gene TRBJ1-2; TRBD1 matches 8 bases. This CDR3 is built from 14 residues. With 4 bases clipped from V and 3 bases from J, the junction kept 7 bases outside the gene matches. CDR1 SQVTM and CDR2 ANQGSEA come from the germline V gene. CDR3 loop: CSVAQGAGDYGYTF. CDR3 DNA sequence: TGCAGCGTTGCCCAGGGGGCGGGGGACTATGGCTACACCTTC.

On this clonotype: A read error may be the cause here, since a much bigger clone is one base away. The CDR3 DNA sequence: TGTGCCAGTATCACTCAACTCGGAAGGGGTGAAGCTTTCTTT. Its protein product is CASITQLGRGEAFF. V usage is TRBV19 and J usage is TRBJ1-1, with a weak D call TRBD1 (5 bases). CDR1 and CDR2 (germline): LNHDA, SQIVND (reference sequence). Trimming pared 7 bases from V and 7 bases from J, leaving 19 bases between. CDR3 length: 14 residues.

The chain joins TRBV7-6 to TRBJ1-5; a possible D gene is TRBD1 (5 bases). Trimming removed 6 bases at V and 4 bases at J, with 10 bases between. The germline gives CDR1 SGHVS, CDR2 FNYEAQ. The CDR3 consists of 13 residues. The CDR3 is CASRDGTNQPQHF. The CDR3 DNA follows: TGTGCCAGCAGAGATGGGACGAATCAGCCCCAGCATTTT.

Notes on this clonotype: A read error may be the cause here, since a much bigger clone is one base away. The J gene is TRBJ1-1, the V gene TRBV4-1; D remains unclear. Germline CDR1 is MGHRA and CDR2 is YSYEKL. The CDR3 spans 15 residues. This CDR3 reads CASGQGLSLNTEAFF. The CDR3, as DNA: TGCGCCAGCGGCCAAGGGCTATCCTTAAACACTGAAGCTTTCTTT.

This clonotype was picked up many times. The chain combines TRBV28 with TRBJ1-1, with a possible D match to TRBD1 (5 bases). CDR3 size: 13 residues. CDR1 is MDHEN and CDR2 is SYDVKM in the germline V gene. The V gene lost 10 bases and the J gene lost 7 bases, with 19 bases spanning the gap. CDR3 sequence reads: CATIREGPYEAFF. CDR3 in DNA: TGTGCCACCATTAGGGAGGGGCCGTATGAAGCTTTCTTT.

Remarks on this clonotype: Relative to the germline gene, one junction end is altered; a read error may explain this. V is TRBV19 and J is TRBJ1-2; tentative D call: TRBD1 (6 bases). Germline CDR1 and CDR2: LNHDA and SQIVND (reference sequence). The CDR3 sequence is 12 residues long. DNA of the CDR3: TGTGCCAGTAAACAGGGAGCGTATGGCTACGCCTTC. This gives the protein CASKQGAYGYAF.

V and J are TRBV6-5 and TRBJ1-1, with a tentative D call TRBD1 (5 bases). CDR1 and CDR2 from the germline V gene are MNHEY and SVGAGI. The CDR3 loop spans 14 amino acids. V lost 3 bases and J 11 bases, leaving 19 bases between the germline ends. The CDR3 is CASSYNGDSPLAFF. DNA of the CDR3: TGTGCCAGCAGTTATAATGGAGACAGCCCCCTGGCTTTCTTT.

This clonotype has more than one count but fewer than ten. The chain links TRBV4-3 to TRBJ2-7, with 8 bases matching TRBD2. V lost 0 bases, J lost 3 bases, and 7 bases stayed unmatched. CDR3 length: 16 amino acids. Looked up from germline, CDR1 is LGHNA and CDR2 is YSLEER. CDR3 DNA sequence: TGCGCCAGCAGCCAAGACTCGGGGGGGCCTTTCTACGAGCAGTACTTC. Amino acid sequence: CASSQDSGGPFYEQYF.

This clonotype appeared many times. V gene TRBV6-1 combines with J gene TRBJ2-5; D may be TRBD2 (5 bases). V dropped 10 bases and J dropped 1 base, with 16 bases sitting between them. CDR3 size: 14 residues. Germline lookup yields CDR1 MNHNS and CDR2 SASEGT. The CDR3 nucleotides are TGTGCCACCACTCGGGGTTCCGCCCAAGAGACCCAGTACTTC. It specifies CATTRGSAQETQYF.

With respect to this clonotype: Possible read error: a much larger clone is one base away. The chain has TRBV4-1 and TRBJ1-5; D is undetermined. This CDR3 has 14 amino acids. Trimming took off 2 bases at V and 2 bases at J, with 7 bases between the two ends. CDR1 is MGHRA, CDR2 YSYEKL, per germline. CDR3 residues: CASSQWPGNQPQHF. In nucleotides, the CDR3 is TGCGCCAGCAGCCAATGGCCAGGCAATCAGCCCCAGCATTTT.

The V gene is TRBV7-6, the J gene TRBJ2-7; D is perhaps TRBD1 (6 bases). In germline, CDR1 is SGHVS, CDR2 FNYEAQ. The CDR3 is 12 amino acids. Trimming cost V 1 base and J 11 bases, with 12 bases left between them. The CDR3 region has the DNA TGTGCCAGCAGCTTAGGGACAGCTGATAAGTACTTC. As protein: CASSLGTADKYF. The variable domain in full, with the rest retrieved from reference TRBV7-6 and TRBJ2-7, is GAGVSQSPRYKVTKRGQDVALRCDPISGHVSLYWYRQALGQGPEFLTYFNYEAQQDKSGLPNDRFSAERPEGSISTLTIQRTEQRDSAMYRCASSLGTADKYFGPGTRLTVT.

This clonotype appeared a few times. A much larger clone lies one base from this, so it may be a read error. Since no conserved phenylalanine or tryptophan closes the CDR3, a read error is the likely cause. This sequence joins TRBV7-2 and TRBJ2-3; D call uncertain. Trimming removed 1 base from V and 8 bases from J, with 4 bases in between. CDR1 is SGHTA, CDR2 FQGNSA, per germline. The CDR3 sequence is 11 residues long. CDR3 loop: CASSLVATQYY. Here the CDR3 DNA reads TGTGCCAGCAGCTTAGTAGCTACGCAGTATTAT.

This clonotype was counted at least ten times. The genes are TRBV27 and TRBJ1-1; D ambiguous. Trimming stripped 5 bases from V and 1 base from J, with 8 bases between. The CDR3 loop spans 13 amino acids. Germline-derived CDR1 and CDR2 are MNHEY and SMNVEV (reference sequence). DNA of the CDR3: TGTGCCAGCAGTCGAAAATGGAACACTGAAGCTTTCTTT. Amino acid sequence: CASSRKWNTEAFF.

CDR3 DNA sequence: TGTGCCAGCAGTGGTGTCTCCACAGATACGCAGTATTTT. It yields the protein CASSGVSTDTQYF. The chain is built from TRBV25-1 and TRBJ2-3; D ambiguous. V was cut by 4 bases and J by 2 bases, with 7 bases left in between. The germline CDR1 and CDR2 sequences are MGHDK and SYGVNS. This CDR3 is built from 13 residues. The complete variable domain, with remaining parts taken from reference TRBV25-1 and TRBJ2-3, reads EADIYQTPRYLVIGTGKKITLECSQTMGHDKMYWYQQDPGMELHLIHYSYGVNSTEKGDLSSESTVSRIRTEHFPLTLESARPSHTSQYLCASSGVSTDTQYFGPGTRLTVL.

This clonotype has more than one count but fewer than ten. This chain connects TRBV9 to TRBJ1-1; D is perhaps TRBD1 (6 bases). Germline CDR1 reads SGDLS; CDR2 reads YYNGEE. V was shortened by 3 bases and J by 6 bases, with 15 bases between the two germline ends. The CDR3 loop spans 14 amino acids. CDR3 amino acids: CASSGGWEGAEAFF. CDR3 DNA: TGTGCCAGCAGCGGGGGATGGGAGGGGGCTGAAGCTTTCTTT.

This clonotype was seen many times. J is TRBJ2-5 and V is TRBV20-1; 9 nucleotides agree with TRBD2. The V segment lost 3 bases and the J segment 4 bases; nucleotides outside the gene matches: 0. Germline CDR1 DFQATT, CDR2 SNEGSKA (reference sequence). The CDR3 runs 12 residues. The CDR3 reads CSARTSGETQYF. DNA of the CDR3: TGCAGTGCTAGGACTAGCGGAGAGACCCAGTACTTC.

For this clonotype: A much bigger clone sits one base away, suggesting this may be a read error. The rearrangement uses TRBV29-1 and TRBJ2-1, with 7 bases lining up with TRBD2. The CDR3 is 14 amino acids. In germline, CDR1 is SQVTM, CDR2 ANQGSEA. The CDR3 DNA follows: TGCAGTGCTCCTAGCGGATTCTCCTACAATGATCAGTTCTTC. Translating it yields CSAPSGFSYNDQFF.

As regards this clonotype: One end of the junction is discordant with germline, which a read error may explain. V usage is TRBV14 and J usage is TRBJ2-1, with 8 bases lining up with TRBD2. The CDR3 has 17 amino acids. Per germline, CDR1 SGHDN and CDR2 FVKESK. As DNA, the CDR3 is TGTGCCAGCACCCAAGATCTGGGCGGGGGGCTTCACAATGAGCAGTTCTTC. Translated: CASTQDLGGGLHNEQFF.

This clonotype has ten or more counts. The chain recombines TRBV18 with TRBJ2-5; D uncertain. The V gene lost 9 bases and the J gene lost 5 bases, with 10 bases spanning the gap. Germline V CDR1 and CDR2: KGHSH, LQKENI. The CDR3 runs to 11 residues. The DNA of the CDR3 is TGTGCCAGTGGGCCGGCGGAGACCCAGTACTTC. Protein product: CASGPAETQYF.

About this clonotype: A much larger clone lies one base from this, so it may be a read error. The chain has TRBV3-1 and TRBJ1-2; no clear D. The CDR3 is 13 residues long. Per germline, CDR1 LGHDT and CDR2 YNNKEL (reference sequence). The DNA for the CDR3 is TGTGCCAGCAGACAAGTGTATAGGTATGGCTACACCTTC. Translating it yields CASRQVYRYGYTF.

The sample holds many counts of this clonotype. This rearrangement joins TRBV9 to TRBJ2-3; D unresolved. CDR1 is SGDLS and CDR2 is YYNGEE in the germline V gene. Trimming shortened V by 0 bases and J by 10 bases, and 9 bases separated the two germline ends. This CDR3 region has 12 residues. CDR3 region: CASSVGVDAQYF. In DNA form, the CDR3 reads TGTGCCAGCAGCGTAGGGGTCGATGCGCAGTATTTT.